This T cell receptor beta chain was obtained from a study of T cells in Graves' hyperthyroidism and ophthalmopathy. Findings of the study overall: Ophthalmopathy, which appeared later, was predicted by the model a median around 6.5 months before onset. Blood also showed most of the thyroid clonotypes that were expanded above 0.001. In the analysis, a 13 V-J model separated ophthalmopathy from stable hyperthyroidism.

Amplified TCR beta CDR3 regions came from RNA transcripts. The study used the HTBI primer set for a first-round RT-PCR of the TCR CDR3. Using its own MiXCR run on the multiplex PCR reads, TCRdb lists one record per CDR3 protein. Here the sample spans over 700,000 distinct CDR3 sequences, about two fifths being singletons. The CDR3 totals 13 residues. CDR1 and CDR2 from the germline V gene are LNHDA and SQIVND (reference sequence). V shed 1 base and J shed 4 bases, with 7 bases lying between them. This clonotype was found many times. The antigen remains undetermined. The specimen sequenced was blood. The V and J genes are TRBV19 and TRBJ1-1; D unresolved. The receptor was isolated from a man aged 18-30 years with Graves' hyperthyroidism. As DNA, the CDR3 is TGTGCCAGTAGTATAGGGGGAGGCACTGAAGCTTTCTTT. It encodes CASSIGGGTEAFF. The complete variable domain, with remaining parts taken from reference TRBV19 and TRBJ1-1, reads DGGITQSPKYLFRKEGQNVTLSCEQNLNHDAMYWYRQDPGQGLRLIYYSQIVNDFQKGDIAEGYSVSREKKESFPLTVTSAQKNPTAFYLCASSIGGGTEAFFGQGTRLTVV.